A single sample gave rise to the 9 T cell receptor beta chains below, sequenced in a study of T cells in women clearing cervical HPV infection. The assay was immunoSEQ multiplex PCR, and TCRdb's table has in-frame clones only and misses some. Recorded for this sample: 25,000 to 35,000 clones. Material: blood buffy coat. These receptors all stem from a woman between 18 and 75 years old with a cervical HPV16 infection that either progressed to CIN3+ or cleared (not recorded which).

A word on this clone: The sequence runs out 3 residues before the end of the CDR3; the remainder is reconstructed from the germline J gene. The V gene is TRBV19, the J gene TRBJ1-2, with TRBD1 as a possible D gene (5 bases). Trimming took 7 bases from V and 2 from J, leaving 14 bases between them. Per germline, CDR1 LNHDA and CDR2 SQIVND (reference sequence). The CDR3 extends over 14 amino acids. The CDR3 protein is CASKPRESNYGYTF. The covered CDR3 bases are TGTGCCAGTAAGCCCAGGGAGTCGAACTATGGC.

A word on this clone: The CDR3 goes on 3 residues after the read ends, and that part is filled in from the germline J gene. J is TRBJ1-1 and V is TRBV5-4; D is unresolved. V dropped 6 bases and J dropped 0 bases, with 9 bases sitting between them. Germline CDR1 and CDR2: SGHNT and YYREEE (reference sequence). The CDR3 spans 13 residues. The CDR3 loop is CASTQNMNTEAFF. The sequenced part of the CDR3 DNA is TGTGCCAGCACCCAGAACATGAACACTGAA.

In regard to this clone: This specimen includes other DNA sequences encoding the same CDR3. The DNA read from the CDR3 is TGTGCCAGCAACCCGGGGTCTGGAAACACC. Residues: CASNPGSGNT. Given in full, the CDR3 is CASNPGSGNTIYF. The rearrangement joins TRBV7-9 to TRBJ1-3; D gene unclear. The missing CDR3 end, 3 residues past where the read stops, is filled in from the germline J gene. Germline V gives CDR1 SEHNR, CDR2 FQNEAQ (reference sequence). This CDR3 is 13 amino acids long. V lost 7 bases, J lost 1 base, and 8 bases lay in between. Full variable domain (missing parts from reference TRBV7-9 and TRBJ1-3): DTGVSQNPRHKITKRGQNVTFRCDPISEHNRLYWYRQTLGQGPEFLTYFQNEAQLEKSRLLSDRFSAERPKGSFSTLEIQRTEQGDSAMYLCASNPGSGNTIYFGEGSWLTVV.

About this clone itself: Read sequence stops 3 residues before the CDR3 end, and the germline J gene provides the missing end. The chain recombines TRBV20-1 with TRBJ1-2, with 8 nucleotides matching TRBD1. V was clipped by 5 bases and J by 5 bases; unmatched bases: 13. The germline V gene has CDR1 DFQATT and CDR2 SNEGSKA (reference sequence). CDR3 length equals 15 residues. CDR3 region: CSASPPDRGGYGYTF. The covered CDR3 bases are TGCAGTGCTTCACCCCCCGACAGGGGCGGGTATGGC.

Comments on this clone: The CDR3 end falls 3 residues outside the read, so it is completed with the germline J gene. The rearrangement links TRBV5-6 to TRBJ1-2; no firm D call. The CDR3 loop spans 13 amino acids. Trimming removed 1 base at V and 4 bases at J, with 8 bases between. The germline V gene encodes CDR1 SGHDT and CDR2 YYEEEE. The covered CDR3 bases are TGTGCCAGCAGCTTGCAGGAAGGCTATGGC. Protein product: CASSLQEGYG. The full-length CDR3 reads as CASSLQEGYGYTF.

A remark on this clone: The read terminates 3 residues before the CDR3 end, so the remaining end is supplied by the germline J gene. The genes are TRBV28 and TRBJ2-7; possibly TRBD1 for D (5 bases). The CDR3 extends over 15 amino acids. V shed 4 bases and J shed 3 bases, with 16 bases lying between them. Germline V lookup: CDR1 MDHEN, CDR2 SYDVKM. The CDR3 DNA, read in part, is TGTGCCAGCAGTTCGCTTGCCAGGGTGGACTACGAG. Translation: CASSSLARVDYE. The complete CDR3 reads CASSSLARVDYEQYF. Full variable domain (outside the CDR3, taken from reference TRBV28 and TRBJ2-7): DVKVTQSSRYLVKRTGEKVFLECVQDMDHENMFWYRQDPGLGLRLIYFSYDVKMKEKGDIPEGYSVSREKKERFSLILESASTNQTSMYLCASSSLARVDYEQYFGPGTRLTVT.

For this clone: Sequencing ends 3 residues short of the CDR3 end; the germline J gene provides the rest. The chain couples TRBV4-1 to TRBJ2-2; D remains ambiguous. The CDR3 contains 14 residues. The ends were cut back, 8 bases at V and 8 bases at J, with 18 bases in the middle. In germline, CDR1 is MGHRA, CDR2 YSYEKL. CDR3 in amino acids: CASGPLPQGGELFF. Incomplete CDR3 DNA: TGCGCCAGCGGTCCACTTCCCCAAGGGGGGGAG.

In the case of this clone: The CDR3 goes on 3 residues after the read ends, and that part is filled in from the germline J gene. The chain has TRBV2 and TRBJ1-2; D call uncertain. This CDR3 has 13 amino acids. CDR1 and CDR2 from the germline V gene are SNHLY and FYNNEI. CDR3 DNA, as far as it was read: TGTGCCAGCAAGATAGCACTTTACAATGAC. Translation gives CASKIALYND. The entire CDR3 is CASKIALYNDYTF.

A note on this clone: The CDR3 end lies 3 residues beyond the end of the read and is filled in from the germline J gene. The chain joins TRBV20-1 to TRBJ2-1; TRBD1 matches 8 bases. Trimming took 6 bases from V and 4 from J; bases not matched to a gene: 23. The CDR3 consists of 19 residues. CDR1 DFQATT and CDR2 SNEGSKA come from the germline V gene (reference sequence). The sequenced part of the CDR3 DNA is TGCAGTGCCAGAACCTTATTCGGACAGGGCTACCGATCATACAATGAG. As protein: CSARTLFGQGYRSYNE. The entire CDR3 protein reads CSARTLFGQGYRSYNEQFF.